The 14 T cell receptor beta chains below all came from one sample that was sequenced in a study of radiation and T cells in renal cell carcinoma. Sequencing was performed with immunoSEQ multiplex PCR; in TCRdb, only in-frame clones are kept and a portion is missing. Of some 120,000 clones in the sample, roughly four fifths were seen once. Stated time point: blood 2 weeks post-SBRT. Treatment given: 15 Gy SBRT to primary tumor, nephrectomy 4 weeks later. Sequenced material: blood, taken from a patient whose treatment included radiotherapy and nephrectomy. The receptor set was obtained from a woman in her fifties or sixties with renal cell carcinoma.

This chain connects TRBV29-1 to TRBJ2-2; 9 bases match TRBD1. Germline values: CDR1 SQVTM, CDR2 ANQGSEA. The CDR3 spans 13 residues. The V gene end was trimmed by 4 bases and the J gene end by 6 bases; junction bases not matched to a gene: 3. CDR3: CSVGRQGAGELFF. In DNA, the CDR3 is TGCAGCGTTGGTAGACAGGGGGCCGGGGAGCTGTTTTTT.

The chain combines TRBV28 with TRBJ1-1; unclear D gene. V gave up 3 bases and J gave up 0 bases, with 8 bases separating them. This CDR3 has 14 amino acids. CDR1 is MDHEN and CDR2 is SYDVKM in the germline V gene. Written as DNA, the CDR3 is TGTGCCAGCAGTTTCACAGCTATGAACACTGAAGCTTTCTTT. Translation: CASSFTAMNTEAFF.

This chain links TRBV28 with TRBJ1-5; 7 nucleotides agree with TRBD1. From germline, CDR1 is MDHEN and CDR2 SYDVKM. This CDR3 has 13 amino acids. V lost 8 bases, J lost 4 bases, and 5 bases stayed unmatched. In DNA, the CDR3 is TGTGCCAGCCGACAGGGTGGAAATCAGCCCCAGCATTTT. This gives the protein CASRQGGNQPQHF.

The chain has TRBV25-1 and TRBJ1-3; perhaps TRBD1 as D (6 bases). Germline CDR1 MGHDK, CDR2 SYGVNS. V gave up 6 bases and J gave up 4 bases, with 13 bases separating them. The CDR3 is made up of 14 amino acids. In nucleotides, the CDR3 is TGTGCCAGCAGAGGCGAGAGGGGGGGAAACACCATATATTTT. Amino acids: CASRGERGGNTIYF.

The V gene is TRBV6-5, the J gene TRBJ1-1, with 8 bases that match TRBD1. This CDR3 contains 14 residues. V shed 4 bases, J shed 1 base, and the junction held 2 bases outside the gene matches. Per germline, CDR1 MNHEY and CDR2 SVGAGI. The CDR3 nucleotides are TGTGCCAGCAGTTGGGACAGGTCGAACACTGAAGCTTTCTTT. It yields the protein CASSWDRSNTEAFF.

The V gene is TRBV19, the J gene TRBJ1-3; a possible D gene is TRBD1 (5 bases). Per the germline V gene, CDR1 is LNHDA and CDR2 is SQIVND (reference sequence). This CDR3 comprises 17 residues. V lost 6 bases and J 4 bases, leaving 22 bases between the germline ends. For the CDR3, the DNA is TGTGCCAGTAGGGGTCGCGGACATTCGGACTCCGGAAACACCATATATTTT. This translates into CASRGRGHSDSGNTIYF.

Here the CDR3 reads CASSPLAGEAYEQYF. The CDR3 region has the DNA TGTGCCAGCAGTCCCCTAGCGGGAGAAGCCTACGAGCAGTACTTC. The chain has TRBV28 and TRBJ2-7; 10 bases are a match to TRBD2. The CDR3 loop spans 15 amino acids. V trimming: 5 bases; J trimming: 2 bases; junction bases outside the gene matches: 6. Germline V gene data show CDR1 as MDHEN and CDR2 as SYDVKM.

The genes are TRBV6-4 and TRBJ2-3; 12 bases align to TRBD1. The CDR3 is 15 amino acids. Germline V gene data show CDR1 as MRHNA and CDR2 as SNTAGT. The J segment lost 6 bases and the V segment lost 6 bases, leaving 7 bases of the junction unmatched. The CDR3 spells CASSRDRGRTDTQYF. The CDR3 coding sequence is TGTGCCAGCAGCCGGGACAGGGGGCGAACTGATACGCAGTATTTT.

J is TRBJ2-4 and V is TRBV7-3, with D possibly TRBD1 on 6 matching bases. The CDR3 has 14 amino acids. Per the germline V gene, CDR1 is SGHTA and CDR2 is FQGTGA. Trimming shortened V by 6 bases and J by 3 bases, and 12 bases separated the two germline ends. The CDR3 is CASSQGTLKNIQYF. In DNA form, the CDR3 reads TGTGCCAGCAGTCAAGGGACACTCAAAAACATTCAGTACTTC.

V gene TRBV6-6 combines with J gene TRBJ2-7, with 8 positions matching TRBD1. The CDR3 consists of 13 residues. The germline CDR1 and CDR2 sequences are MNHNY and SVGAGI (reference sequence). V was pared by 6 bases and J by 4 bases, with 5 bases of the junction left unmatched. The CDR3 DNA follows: TGTGCCAGCAGGACAGGGGTTGAGTACGAGCAGTACTTC. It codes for CASRTGVEYEQYF.

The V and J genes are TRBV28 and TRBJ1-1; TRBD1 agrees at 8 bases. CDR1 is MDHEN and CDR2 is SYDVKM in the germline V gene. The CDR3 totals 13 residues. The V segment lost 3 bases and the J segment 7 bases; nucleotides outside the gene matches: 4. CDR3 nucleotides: TGTGCCAGCAGTTTGCAGGGGGCTGGTGAAGCTTTCTTT. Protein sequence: CASSLQGAGEAFF.

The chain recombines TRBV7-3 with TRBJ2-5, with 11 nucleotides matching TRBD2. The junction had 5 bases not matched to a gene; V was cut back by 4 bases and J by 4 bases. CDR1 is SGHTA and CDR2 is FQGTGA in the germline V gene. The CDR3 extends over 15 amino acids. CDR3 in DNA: TGTGCCAGCAGCTATAGCGGGGGGGTACGAGAGACCCAGTACTTC. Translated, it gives CASSYSGGVRETQYF.

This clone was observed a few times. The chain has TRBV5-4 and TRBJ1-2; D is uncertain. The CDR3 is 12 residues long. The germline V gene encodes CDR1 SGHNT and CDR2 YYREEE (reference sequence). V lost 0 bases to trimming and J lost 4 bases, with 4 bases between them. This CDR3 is CASSLDSYGYTF. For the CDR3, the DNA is TGTGCCAGCAGCTTGGATAGCTATGGCTACACCTTC.

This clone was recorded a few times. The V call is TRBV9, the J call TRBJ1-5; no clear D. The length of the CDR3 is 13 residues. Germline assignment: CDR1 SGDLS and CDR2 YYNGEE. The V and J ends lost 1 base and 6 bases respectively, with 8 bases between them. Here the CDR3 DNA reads TGTGCCAGCAGCGTAAGTTCGGGTCAGCCCCAGCATTTT. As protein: CASSVSSGQPQHF.